This T cell receptor beta chain originates from a study of CD8+CD57+ T cells in acquired aplastic anemia. The CDR3 is 14 residues long. CDR1 is DFQATT, CDR2 SNEGSKA, per germline (reference sequence). In regard to this clonotype: A much larger clone sits a single nucleotide away, making a read error possible.

The study profiled TCR beta VDJ and CDR3 using genomic DNA as template. TCRdb fed the reads into MiXCR, producing one record per CDR3 protein. The repertoire holds about 210,000 distinct CDR3 sequences, with approximately 35% as singletons. Sequencing was carried out using sorted CD4+, CD8+, or CD8+CD57+ T cells (not recorded which) from PBMCs. The origin of this receptor is a human donor in good health, serving as a control. This sequence joins TRBV20-1 and TRBJ1-1; D gene ambiguous. CDR3 in DNA: TGCGGTGCTAGGAATTGGGAGGGAAACACTGAAGCTTTCTTT. It is translated as CGARNWEGNTEAFF.